This T cell receptor (beta chain) was sequenced in a study of CD8 T cells in ankylosing spondylitis. Study-wide points: Characteristic, it appeared, of ankylosing spondylitis blood was a TCR beta motif of roughly 8 highly homologous variants.

This clonotype was picked up many times. Its antigen is currently unknown. One entry per CDR3 protein, called by TCRdb with MiXCR from the 5' RACE reads. The data contain some 130,000 distinct CDR3 sequences, 5.5% to 7.5% of them singletons. Trimming removed 0 bases at V and 3 bases at J, with 17 bases between. CDR3 length: 17 amino acids. Germline V gene sequence: CDR1 SGHVS, CDR2 FNYEAQ. V usage is TRBV7-6 and J usage is TRBJ2-5, with D perhaps matching TRBD2 (5 bases). This clonotype originated in a female donor with ankylosing spondylitis or in good health (not recorded which). Material for sequencing was blood, either unsorted or a sorted T cell fraction (not recorded which). This CDR3 is CASSLAYPGLIEETQYF. CDR3 DNA sequence: TGTGCCAGCAGCTTAGCGTACCCAGGACTCATAGAAGAGACCCAGTACTTC.